This TCR beta chain originates from a study of CD8 T cells in ankylosing spondylitis. Notes on this clonotype: Its antigen is not known.

CDR1 SGHRS and CDR2 YFSETQ come from the germline V gene. This CDR3 region has 15 residues. V gave up 4 bases and J gave up 7 bases; unmatched junction bases: 10. TCRdb reprocessed the 5' RACE reads with MiXCR, giving one entry per CDR3 protein. The profile shows fewer than 750,000 distinct CDR3 sequences, over 15% of them singletons. General study points: Apparently characteristic of ankylosing spondylitis blood was a TCR beta motif (roughly 8 highly homologous variants).

J is TRBJ1-4 and V is TRBV5-1, with TRBD1 identical over 7 bases. This TCR was sampled from a male donor with ankylosing spondylitis. The sample was blood, either unsorted or a sorted T cell fraction (not recorded which). CDR3 nucleotides: TGCGCCAGCAGCCCGGGGGACGCAGGGGGTGAAAAACTGTTTTTT. Its protein product is CASSPGDAGGEKLFF.